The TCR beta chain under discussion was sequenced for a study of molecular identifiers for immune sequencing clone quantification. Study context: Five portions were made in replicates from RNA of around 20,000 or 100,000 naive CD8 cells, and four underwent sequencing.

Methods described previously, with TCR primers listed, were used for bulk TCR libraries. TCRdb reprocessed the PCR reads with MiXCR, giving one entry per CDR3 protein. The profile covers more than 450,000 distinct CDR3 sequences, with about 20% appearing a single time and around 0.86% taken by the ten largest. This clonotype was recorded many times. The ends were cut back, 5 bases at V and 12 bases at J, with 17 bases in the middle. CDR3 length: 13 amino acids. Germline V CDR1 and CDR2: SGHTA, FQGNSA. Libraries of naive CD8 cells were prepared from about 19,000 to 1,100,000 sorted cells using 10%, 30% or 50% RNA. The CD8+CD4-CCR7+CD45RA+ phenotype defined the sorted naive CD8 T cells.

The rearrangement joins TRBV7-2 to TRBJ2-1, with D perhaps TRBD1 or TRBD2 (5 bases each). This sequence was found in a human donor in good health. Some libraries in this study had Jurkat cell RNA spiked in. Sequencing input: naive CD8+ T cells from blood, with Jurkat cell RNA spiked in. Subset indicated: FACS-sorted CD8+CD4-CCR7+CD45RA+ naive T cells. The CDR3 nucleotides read TGTGCCAGCAGCATGGGGACCCCTTTAGGGCAGTTCTTC. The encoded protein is CASSMGTPLGQFF.